A single sample is the source of the 29 T cell receptor beta chains below, sequenced in a study of control samples from healthy donors and cancer patients. Sequenced by immunoSEQ multiplex PCR; TCRdb stores in-frame clones only, minus some. This sample's table reports fewer than 200,000 clones. The material sequenced was blood. Receptor source: a woman in her thirties in good health.

The chain links TRBV11-2 to TRBJ1-1, with 7 bases fitting TRBD1. With V trimmed by 6 bases and J by 1 base, 11 bases remained unmatched. This CDR3 is built from 16 residues. CDR1 and CDR2 (germline): SGHAT, FQNNGV. CDR3 nucleotides: TGTGCCAGCAGGGGGGGGACCGGGACAGCGAACACTGAAGCTTTCTTT. It codes for CASRGGTGTANTEAFF.

CDR3 DNA: TGTGCCAGCCAGAGGAATAGCAATCAGCCCCAGCATTTT. It is translated as CASQRNSNQPQHF. J is TRBJ1-5 and V is TRBV7-9; D uncertain. This CDR3 has 13 amino acids. Germline loops: CDR1 SEHNR, CDR2 FQNEAQ (reference sequence). Trimming cost V 8 bases and J 0 bases, with 8 bases left between them.

The rearrangement joins TRBV7-2 to TRBJ1-1; the D is unclear. Trimming removed 1 base at V and 4 bases at J, with 10 bases between. The germline gives CDR1 SGHTA, CDR2 FQGNSA. The CDR3 totals 14 residues. The CDR3: CASSLVPGSTEAFF. For the CDR3, the DNA is TGTGCCAGCAGCTTAGTTCCGGGGAGCACTGAAGCTTTCTTT.

The chain links TRBV7-3 to TRBJ2-1; D is ambiguous. Germline CDR1 and CDR2: SGHTA and FQGTGA. V was shortened by 3 bases and J by 7 bases, with 4 bases between the two germline ends. The CDR3 runs to 11 residues. The CDR3 spells CASSFGNEQFF. The DNA for the CDR3 is TGTGCCAGCAGCTTCGGGAATGAGCAGTTCTTC.

The chain joins TRBV7-9 to TRBJ2-2, with 7 bases that match TRBD2. Trimming at V came to 4 bases and at J to 4 bases, leaving 6 bases not matched to a gene. Germline loops: CDR1 SEHNR, CDR2 FQNEAQ (reference sequence). This CDR3 is built from 15 residues. The CDR3 reads CASSSISGGTGELFF. The CDR3 bases are TGTGCCAGCAGCTCCATCTCGGGAGGCACCGGGGAGCTGTTTTTT.

In the case of this clone: The germline gene is not matched at one end of the junction; a read error may be the cause. This chain links TRBV4-1 with TRBJ1-4, with D tentatively TRBD1 (5 bases). The CDR3 has 14 amino acids. CDR1 and CDR2 (germline): MGHRA, YSYEKL. In DNA form, the CDR3 reads TGCGCCAGCAGACAAGCCGGGGCAACTGAAAAACTGTTTTTT. This encodes CASRQAGATEKLFF.

The chain is built from TRBV6-5 and TRBJ2-1; 7 bases line up with TRBD1. Trimming at V came to 6 bases and at J to 6 bases, leaving 11 bases not matched to a gene. The germline CDR1 and CDR2 sequences are MNHEY and SVGAGI. This CDR3 spans 15 amino acids. CDR3: CASRLEGARGNEQFF. CDR3 coding DNA: TGTGCCAGCAGACTAGAGGGGGCGCGAGGCAATGAGCAGTTCTTC.

The V gene is TRBV5-1, the J gene TRBJ1-1; D ambiguous. The CDR3 totals 13 residues. Per the germline V gene, CDR1 is SGHRS and CDR2 is YFSETQ. V was shortened by 5 bases and J by 0 bases, with 8 bases between the two germline ends. The CDR3 loop reads CASSRDLNTEAFF. The CDR3 DNA sequence: TGCGCCAGCAGTAGGGATTTGAACACTGAAGCTTTCTTT.

CDR3 in amino acids: CASIGLLSDEQFF. The CDR3 DNA reads as TGTGCCAGTATCGGACTCCTCAGCGATGAGCAGTTCTTC. This chain uses TRBV19 with TRBJ2-1, with D possibly matching TRBD2 (5 bases). CDR1 is LNHDA, CDR2 SQIVND, per germline (reference sequence). The V end was cut by 7 bases, the J end by 8 bases, with 15 bases between. The CDR3 sequence is 13 residues long.

This chain uses TRBV6-5 with TRBJ2-1; 9 bases match TRBD2. The length of the CDR3 is 14 residues. J lost 9 bases, V lost 6 bases, and 9 bases had no gene match. Germline lookup yields CDR1 MNHEY and CDR2 SVGAGI. Written as DNA, the CDR3 is TGTGCCAGCAGGGCGGGGGGGCTTACACTTGAGCAGTTCTTC. Translation gives CASRAGGLTLEQFF.

The chain recombines TRBV4-3 with TRBJ1-1, with unresolved D. The CDR3 sequence is 15 residues long. Germline V CDR1 and CDR2: LGHNA, YSLEER. V lost 2 bases and J 0 bases, leaving 10 bases between the germline ends. The CDR3 DNA sequence: TGCGCCAGCAGCCAAACAACCGGGGTGAACACTGAAGCTTTCTTT. Its protein product is CASSQTTGVNTEAFF.

The gene calls are TRBV12-3 or TRBV12-4 and TRBJ1-1, with D possibly being TRBD1 (6 bases). V gave up 5 bases and J gave up 4 bases, with 11 bases separating them. The length of the CDR3 is 13 residues. CDR3 DNA sequence: TGTGCCAGCAGTCGACAGGCGGTCACTGAAGCTTTCTTT. Translation: CASSRQAVTEAFF.

V and J are TRBV28 and TRBJ1-4; D remains unclear. The ends were cut back, 7 bases at V and 3 bases at J, with 9 bases in the middle. Germline loops: CDR1 MDHEN, CDR2 SYDVKM. The CDR3 has 13 residues. In DNA form, the CDR3 reads TGTGCCAGCAAAGGGCAGCCTAATGAAAAACTGTTTTTT. Translation: CASKGQPNEKLFF.

The chain combines TRBV27 with TRBJ1-5; D may be TRBD1 (5 bases). V lost 5 bases to trimming and J lost 6 bases, with 14 bases between them. CDR1 is MNHEY, CDR2 SMNVEV, per germline (reference sequence). The CDR3 sequence is 14 residues long. The CDR3 bases are TGTGCCAGCAGTGTTCAGGGCTTCGGTCAGCCCCAGCATTTT. Protein product: CASSVQGFGQPQHF.

As DNA, the CDR3 is TGTGCCGGGGATGGGGCGAACACTGAAGCTTTCTTT. The encoded protein is CAGDGANTEAFF. The chain couples TRBV30 to TRBJ1-1; TRBD1 is a possible D gene (5 bases). Germline CDR1 reads GTSNPN; CDR2 reads SVGIG (reference sequence). V gave up 8 bases and J gave up 1 base, with 11 bases separating them. The CDR3 totals 12 residues.

The CDR3 DNA follows: TGTGCCAGCAGTGGCATCCGCGGGGGTGGTCGTAATCAGCCCCAGCATTTT. Translated: CASSGIRGGGRNQPQHF. The V and J genes are TRBV2 and TRBJ1-5; weak D call: TRBD1 (5 bases). CDR1 is SNHLY, CDR2 FYNNEI, per germline. Trimming shortened V by 4 bases and J by 4 bases, and 20 bases separated the two germline ends. This CDR3 is built from 17 residues. The full variable domain, rest sourced from reference TRBV2 and TRBJ1-5, is EPEVTQTPSHQVTQMGQEVILRCVPISNHLYFYWYRQILGQKVEFLVSFYNNEISEKSEIFDDQFSVERPDGSNFTLKIRSTKLEDSAMYFCASSGIRGGGRNQPQHFGDGTRLSIL.

V and J are TRBV19 and TRBJ2-6; D not resolved. Germline assignment: CDR1 LNHDA and CDR2 SQIVND (reference sequence). Trimming left V 1 base short and J 0 bases short, with 10 bases between. This CDR3 has 17 amino acids. CDR3 bases: TGTGCCAGTAGTATAGGAAGGGCGCGCTCTGGGGCCAACGTCCTGACTTTC. Protein: CASSIGRARSGANVLTF.

This sequence joins TRBV4-2 and TRBJ1-3, with D hard to call. Trimming pared 5 bases from V and 2 bases from J, leaving 7 bases between. Germline CDR1 is LGHNA and CDR2 is YNFKEQ. This CDR3 comprises 13 residues. CDR3 region: CASSDVTGNTIYF. The CDR3 DNA reads TGTGCCAGCAGCGATGTTACTGGAAACACCATATATTTT.

The CDR3: CASSVTGESYGYTF. DNA for the CDR3: TGTGCCAGCAGCGTTACAGGGGAGAGCTATGGCTACACCTTC. This chain uses TRBV11-2 with TRBJ1-2; 7 nucleotides line up with TRBD1. The CDR3 is 14 residues long. Trimming at V came to 5 bases and at J to 4 bases, leaving 7 bases not matched to a gene. Germline V lookup: CDR1 SGHAT, CDR2 FQNNGV.

This chain connects TRBV6-2 or TRBV6-3 to TRBJ1-1; 9 bases map to TRBD1. The length of the CDR3 is 16 residues. Germline CDR1 and CDR2: MNHEY and SVGEGT. J was trimmed by 1 base and V by 6 bases; bases with no gene match: 9. CDR3 sequence (DNA): TGTGCCAGCAGCCCTAAACAGGGGGCGGGGAACACTGAAGCTTTCTTT. It translates to CASSPKQGAGNTEAFF.

This chain uses TRBV28 with TRBJ1-6, with D perhaps TRBD1 (6 bases). The CDR3 has 19 amino acids. Germline V gene data show CDR1 as MDHEN and CDR2 as SYDVKM. V was shortened by 3 bases and J by 4 bases, with 22 bases between the two germline ends. CDR3 in amino acids: CASSFPLPQGILYNSPLHF. The CDR3 nucleotides are TGTGCCAGCAGTTTTCCCCTACCTCAGGGGATATTATATAATTCACCCCTCCACTTT. Based on the CDR3 plus reference TRBV28 and TRBJ1-6, the full variable domain is DVKVTQSSRYLVKRTGEKVFLECVQDMDHENMFWYRQDPGLGLRLIYFSYDVKMKEKGDIPEGYSVSREKKERFSLILESASTNQTSMYLCASSFPLPQGILYNSPLHFGNGTRLTVT.

V gene TRBV6-4 combines with J gene TRBJ1-5; 9 bases match TRBD1. Unmatched junction bases numbered 3, after V lost 0 bases and J lost 0 bases. The CDR3 length is 17 residues. CDR1 is MRHNA and CDR2 is SNTAGT in the germline V gene. CDR3 sequence (DNA): TGTGCCAGCAGTGACTCGGGACAGGGTCGTAGCAATCAGCCCCAGCATTTT. Its protein product is CASSDSGQGRSNQPQHF.

This chain uses TRBV4-1 with TRBJ1-5, with 7 positions matching TRBD1. CDR3 length: 16 residues. CDR1 and CDR2 (germline): MGHRA, YSYEKL. The V gene end was trimmed by 3 bases and the J gene end by 4 bases; junction bases not matched to a gene: 9. The DNA for the CDR3 is TGCGCCAGCAGCCACCAGTGGGACAGAACTAATCAGCCCCAGCATTTT. It translates to CASSHQWDRTNQPQHF.

The chain uses TRBV6-5 and TRBJ1-2, with D tentatively TRBD1 (6 bases). V lost 6 bases and J lost 8, with 16 bases in between. From germline, CDR1 is MNHEY and CDR2 SVGAGI. This CDR3 has 13 residues. The CDR3 region has the DNA TGTGCCAGCAGGGTAACAGGGAAGGAGGGCTACACCTTC. Translated: CASRVTGKEGYTF.

The chain recombines TRBV19 with TRBJ2-2, with D perhaps TRBD1 or TRBD2 (5 bases each). Trimming stripped 4 bases from V and 4 bases from J, with 19 bases between. Germline V gene sequence: CDR1 LNHDA, CDR2 SQIVND (reference sequence). The CDR3 has 17 amino acids. The CDR3, as DNA: TGTGCCAGTAGTACCACAGGCGGGTCTGGGGGCACCGGGGAGCTGTTTTTT. Translation: CASSTTGGSGGTGELFF.

Of note for this clone: In the same sample, other DNA sequences code for this CDR3. The chain links TRBV7-9 to TRBJ1-1; D uncertain. Deletions cut 1 base from V and 6 bases from J, with 6 bases between. CDR3 length: 12 amino acids. CDR1 is SEHNR and CDR2 is FQNEAQ in the germline V gene (reference sequence). The CDR3 reads CASSLGGAEAFF. CDR3 DNA sequence: TGTGCCAGCAGCTTAGGGGGTGCTGAAGCTTTCTTT.

The chain recombines TRBV18 with TRBJ2-7; 7 bases align to TRBD1. CDR1 and CDR2 from the germline V gene are KGHSH and LQKENI. Trimming removed 4 bases from V and 2 bases from J; junction bases left unmatched: 2. The length of the CDR3 is 13 residues. CDR3 sequence: CASSLGQPYEQYF. The DNA of the CDR3 is TGTGCCAGCTCACTGGGACAGCCCTACGAGCAGTACTTC.

The chain employs TRBV4-1 and TRBJ1-1; D is undetermined. The V end lost 3 bases, the J end lost 1 base, and 6 bases lay between the germline ends. This CDR3 region has 13 residues. The germline gives CDR1 MGHRA, CDR2 YSYEKL. This CDR3 is CASSHWTNTEAFF. Written as DNA, the CDR3 is TGCGCCAGCAGCCATTGGACGAACACTGAAGCTTTCTTT.

The V call is TRBV29-1, the J call TRBJ2-7, with D maybe TRBD2 (6 bases). The V end lost 0 bases, the J end lost 1 base, and 7 bases lay between the germline ends. The CDR3 extends over 13 amino acids. Germline V gene sequence: CDR1 SQVTM, CDR2 ANQGSEA. The CDR3 protein is CSVEDGGSYEQYF. The CDR3 DNA reads as TGCAGCGTTGAAGACGGGGGTTCCTACGAGCAGTACTTC.